This T cell receptor beta chain was captured in a study of T cell repertoires in cytomegalovirus infection. From germline, CDR1 is MNHNY and CDR2 SVGAGI (reference sequence). The ends were cut back, 5 bases at V and 7 bases at J, with 12 bases in the middle. This CDR3 is 13 amino acids long. This clonotype was counted a few times. Antigen unknown. MiXCR was run by TCRdb on the reads, yielding one entry per CDR3 protein. The data hold around 800,000 distinct CDR3 sequences, with approximately 32% observed a single time. The sample consisted of cultured CD8+ T cells from PBMCs, taken from culture after CMV antigen stimulation. This rearrangement joins TRBV6-6 to TRBJ2-1; D possibly corresponds to TRBD1 (6 bases). The TCR originated in a human donor in good health (CMV status not recorded). Some clones in this sample may be carry-over from other donors' samples. The CDR3 DNA sequence: TGTGCCAGCAGTCAAGGACAGCTAAATGAGCAGTTCTTC. This translates into CASSQGQLNEQFF.